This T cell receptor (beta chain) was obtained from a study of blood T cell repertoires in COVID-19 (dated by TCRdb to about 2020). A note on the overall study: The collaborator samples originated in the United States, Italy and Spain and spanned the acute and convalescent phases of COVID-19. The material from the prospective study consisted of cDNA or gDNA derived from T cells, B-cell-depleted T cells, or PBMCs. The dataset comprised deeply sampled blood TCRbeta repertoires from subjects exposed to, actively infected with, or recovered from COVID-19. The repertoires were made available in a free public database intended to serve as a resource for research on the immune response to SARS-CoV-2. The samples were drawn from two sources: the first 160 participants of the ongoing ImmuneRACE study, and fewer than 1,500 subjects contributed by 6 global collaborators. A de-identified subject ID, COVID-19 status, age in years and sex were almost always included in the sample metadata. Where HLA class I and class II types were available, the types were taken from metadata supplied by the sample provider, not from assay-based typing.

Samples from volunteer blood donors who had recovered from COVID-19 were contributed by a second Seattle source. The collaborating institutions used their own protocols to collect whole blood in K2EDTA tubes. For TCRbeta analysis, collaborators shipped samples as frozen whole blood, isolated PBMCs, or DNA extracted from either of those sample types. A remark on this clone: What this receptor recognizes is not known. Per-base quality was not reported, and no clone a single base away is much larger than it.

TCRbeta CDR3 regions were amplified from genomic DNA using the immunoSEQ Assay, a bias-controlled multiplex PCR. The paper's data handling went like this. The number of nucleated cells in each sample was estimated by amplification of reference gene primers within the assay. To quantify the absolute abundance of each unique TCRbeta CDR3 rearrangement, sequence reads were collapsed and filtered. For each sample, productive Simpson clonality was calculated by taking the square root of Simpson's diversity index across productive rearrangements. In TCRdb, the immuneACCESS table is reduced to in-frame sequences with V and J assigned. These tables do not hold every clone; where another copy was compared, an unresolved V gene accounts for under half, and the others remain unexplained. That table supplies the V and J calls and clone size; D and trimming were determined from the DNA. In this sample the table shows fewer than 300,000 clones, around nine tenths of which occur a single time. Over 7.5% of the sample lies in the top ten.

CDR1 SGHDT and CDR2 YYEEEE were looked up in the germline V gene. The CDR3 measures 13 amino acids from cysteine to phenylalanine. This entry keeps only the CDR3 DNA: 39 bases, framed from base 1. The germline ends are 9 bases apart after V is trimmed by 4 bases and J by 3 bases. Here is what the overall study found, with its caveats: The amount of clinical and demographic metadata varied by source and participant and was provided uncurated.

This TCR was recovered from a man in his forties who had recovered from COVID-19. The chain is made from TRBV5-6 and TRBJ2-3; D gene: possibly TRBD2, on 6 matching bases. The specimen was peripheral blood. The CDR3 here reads CASSPGETDTQYF. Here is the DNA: TGTGCCAGCAGCCCGGGGGAGACAGATACGCAGTATTTT.